One and the same sample provided the 19 T cell receptor beta chains below, sequenced in a study of cytomegalovirus exposure and HLA in healthy donors. 13 Jbeta primers and 60 Vbeta primers were used for the PCR. Assay: immunoSEQ multiplex PCR; the TCRdb copy retains only in-frame clones and omits some. The sample carries 100,000 to 150,000 clones, about four fifths recorded once. The specimen sequenced was PBMCs. Receptor source: a young woman in good health and CMV-seronegative.

The V gene is TRBV5-4, the J gene TRBJ2-7, with 12 positions matching TRBD1. CDR3 size: 16 residues. Germline CDR1 and CDR2: SGHNT and YYREEE (reference sequence). V lost 0 bases to trimming and J lost 1 base; unmatched junction nucleotides: 2. The CDR3 region is CASSLAGQGASYEQYF. CDR3 DNA sequence: TGTGCCAGCAGCTTGGCGGGACAGGGGGCTTCCTACGAGCAGTACTTC.

This clone occurred once. This chain joins TRBV4-1 and TRBJ2-7; D remains ambiguous. The length of the CDR3 is 16 residues. V was cut by 2 bases and J by 3 bases, with 17 bases left in between. The germline gives CDR1 MGHRA, CDR2 YSYEKL. DNA of the CDR3: TGCGCCAGCAGCCAATCGGGTGATAAAGGAGACTACGAGCAGTACTTC. Amino acids: CASSQSGDKGDYEQYF.

The rearrangement links TRBV5-1 to TRBJ1-5; D call uncertain. In germline, CDR1 is SGHRS, CDR2 YFSETQ. Trimming cost V 0 bases and J 3 bases, with 10 bases left between them. CDR3 length: 15 residues. The CDR3 loop reads CASSLAPGSNQPQHF. The CDR3 DNA sequence: TGCGCCAGCAGCTTGGCCCCGGGTTCCAATCAGCCCCAGCATTTT.

This clone was counted a few times. The V gene is TRBV6-1, the J gene TRBJ1-1; no reliable D call. Trimming left V 2 bases short and J 5 bases short, with 12 bases between. The CDR3 runs 14 residues. Germline-derived CDR1 and CDR2 are MNHNS and SASEGT. The CDR3 DNA reads as TGTGCCAGCAGTGAAAGGCGAGGGAGGACTGAAGCTTTCTTT. It codes for CASSERRGRTEAFF.

This clone has a handful of counts. The chain recombines TRBV9 with TRBJ1-2, with TRBD1 matching over 8 bases. V shed 3 bases, J shed 4 bases, and the junction held 2 bases outside the gene matches. The CDR3 is made up of 13 amino acids. Germline V gives CDR1 SGDLS, CDR2 YYNGEE. The CDR3: CASSGGTGYGYTF. The CDR3 bases are TGTGCCAGCAGCGGGGGGACAGGCTATGGCTACACCTTC.

The V gene is TRBV2, the J gene TRBJ2-1, with a possible D match to TRBD2 (6 bases). CDR3 length: 15 residues. Trimming took off 4 bases at V and 0 bases at J, with 10 bases between the two ends. Germline loops: CDR1 SNHLY, CDR2 FYNNEI. The CDR3: CASSGGVPSYNEQFF. DNA for the CDR3: TGTGCCAGCAGTGGGGGGGTCCCCTCCTACAATGAGCAGTTCTTC. The variable domain in full, with the rest retrieved from reference TRBV2 and TRBJ2-1, is EPEVTQTPSHQVTQMGQEVILRCVPISNHLYFYWYRQILGQKVEFLVSFYNNEISEKSEIFDDQFSVERPDGSNFTLKIRSTKLEDSAMYFCASSGGVPSYNEQFFGPGTRLTVL.

The gene calls are TRBV23-1 and TRBJ2-2; TRBD1 aligns across 7 bases. TRBV23-1 is designated an ORF whose function remains uncertain. The trim removed 4 bases at V and 5 bases at J, leaving 13 bases unmatched. There are 17 residues in the CDR3. The CDR3 DNA follows: TGCGCCAGCAGTCGGGCGACAGGGCGACTGGGGACCGGGGAGCTGTTTTTT. Its translation is CASSRATGRLGTGELFF.

V usage is TRBV5-4 and J usage is TRBJ1-2; TRBD1 agrees at 7 bases. Germline CDR1 reads SGHNT; CDR2 reads YYREEE (reference sequence). The trim removed 4 bases at V and 6 bases at J, leaving 12 bases unmatched. The CDR3 runs 15 residues. The DNA of the CDR3 is TGTGCCAGCAGCGCCGACTTTCCAGGGGGACATGGCTACACCTTC. Encoded protein: CASSADFPGGHGYTF. The full variable domain, completed using reference TRBV5-4 and TRBJ1-2, is ETGVTQSPTHLIKTRGQQVTLRCSSQSGHNTVSWYQQALGQGPQFIFQYYREEENGRGNFPPRFSGLQFPNYSSELNVNALELDDSALYLCASSADFPGGHGYTFGSGTRLTVV.

The gene calls are TRBV4-2 and TRBJ2-1; D ambiguous. The CDR3 contains 19 residues. Trimming took 2 bases from V and 4 from J, leaving 24 bases between them. The germline V gene encodes CDR1 LGHNA and CDR2 YNFKEQ. This chain's CDR3 is CASSQPSLASDLRYNEQFF. The CDR3 DNA is TGTGCCAGCAGCCAACCGTCGCTGGCCAGCGACCTGAGATACAATGAGCAGTTCTTC.

The V call is TRBV7-2, the J call TRBJ1-4, with D possibly matching TRBD1 (5 bases). This CDR3 is 13 amino acids long. The V end lost 3 bases, the J end lost 7 bases, and 9 bases lay between the germline ends. Germline V lookup: CDR1 SGHTA, CDR2 FQGNSA. In nucleotides, the CDR3 is TGTGCCAGCAGCTTGCGGCAGGGTGAAAAACTGTTTTTT. It translates to CASSLRQGEKLFF.

The gene calls are TRBV28 and TRBJ1-6; TRBD1 matches 7 bases. Germline assignment: CDR1 MDHEN and CDR2 SYDVKM. CDR3 length equals 18 residues. With V trimmed by 2 bases and J by 9 bases, 16 bases remained unmatched. CDR3 loop: CASSLRRDSGGSSSPLHF. The CDR3 nucleotides read TGTGCCAGCAGTTTACGGCGGGACAGTGGTGGATCGAGTTCACCCCTCCACTTT. The full variable domain, completed using reference TRBV28 and TRBJ1-6, is DVKVTQSSRYLVKRTGEKVFLECVQDMDHENMFWYRQDPGLGLRLIYFSYDVKMKEKGDIPEGYSVSREKKERFSLILESASTNQTSMYLCASSLRRDSGGSSSPLHFGNGTRLTVT.

The chain combines TRBV19 with TRBJ2-5; D perhaps matches TRBD2 (6 bases). The CDR3 is made up of 14 amino acids. Trimming cost V 1 base and J 4 bases, with 10 bases left between them. Germline CDR1 is LNHDA and CDR2 is SQIVND (reference sequence). The CDR3 region is CASSIARGPETQYF. The CDR3, as DNA: TGTGCCAGTAGTATAGCGCGGGGACCAGAGACCCAGTACTTC.

The chain is built from TRBV27 and TRBJ2-5, with 9 bases identical to TRBD2. Germline V lookup: CDR1 MNHEY, CDR2 SMNVEV (reference sequence). The CDR3 length is 15 residues. V lost 5 bases to trimming and J lost 11 bases; unmatched junction nucleotides: 15. The CDR3 DNA reads as TGTGCCAGCAGTCCTATTGCGGGAGGGCTGGCTGAGCAGTACTTC. It encodes CASSPIAGGLAEQYF.

This rearrangement joins TRBV29-1 to TRBJ2-7; a weak D match, TRBD2 (6 bases). This CDR3 contains 14 residues. V was pared by 2 bases and J by 6 bases, with 17 bases between. Germline CDR1 is SQVTM and CDR2 is ANQGSEA. CDR3 amino acids: CSVESTDGSREQYF. Written as DNA, the CDR3 is TGCAGCGTTGAATCTACGGACGGGAGTCGCGAGCAGTACTTC.

The chain uses TRBV7-9 and TRBJ2-7, with D tentatively TRBD1 (6 bases). Germline V CDR1 and CDR2: SEHNR, FQNEAQ (reference sequence). V gave up 5 bases and J gave up 7 bases, with 18 bases separating them. The CDR3 spans 14 residues. CDR3 sequence: CASSLVGQSGEQYF. DNA for the CDR3: TGTGCCAGCAGCCTGGTCGGACAGTCGGGGGAGCAGTACTTC.

The chain has TRBV5-6 and TRBJ1-3; the D gene is possibly TRBD1 (5 bases). Trimming pared 4 bases from V and 2 bases from J, leaving 10 bases between. CDR1 and CDR2 from the germline V gene are SGHDT and YYEEEE. CDR3 size: 14 residues. The chain's CDR3 is CASSGQGAGNTIYF. CDR3 coding DNA: TGTGCCAGCAGCGGGCAGGGTGCTGGAAACACCATATATTTT.

The rearrangement uses TRBV6-5 and TRBJ1-6; a possible D gene is TRBD1 (5 bases). The V end was cut by 3 bases, the J end by 7 bases, with 16 bases between. Germline CDR1 is MNHEY and CDR2 is SVGAGI. The CDR3 sequence is 16 residues long. The CDR3 DNA follows: TGTGCCAGCAGTTATGGGGAGGGACGGCAAAATTCACCCCTCCACTTT. Translating it yields CASSYGEGRQNSPLHF.

The rearrangement joins TRBV6-5 to TRBJ1-4; D remains unclear. CDR3 length: 14 residues. V was cut by 5 bases and J by 0 bases, with 7 bases left in between. The germline CDR1 and CDR2 sequences are MNHEY and SVGAGI. The CDR3 loop reads CASSPSATNEKLFF. The CDR3 coding sequence is TGTGCCAGCAGTCCGTCTGCAACTAATGAAAAACTGTTTTTT.

About this clone itself: One junction end disagrees with the germline gene, perhaps due to a read error. V is TRBV19 and J is TRBJ2-6, with 12 bases that match TRBD2. The CDR3 has 18 amino acids. CDR1 is LNHDA, CDR2 SQIVND, per germline (reference sequence). CDR3 nucleotide sequence: TGTGCCAGTAGGGGTTTGACTAGCGGGAGTCCTGGGGCCAACGGCCTGACTTTC. As protein: CASRGLTSGSPGANGLTF.